The clone carrying this T cell receptor beta chain occurred many times. The target antigen is unknown. The sample comes from a study of molecular identifiers for immune sequencing clone quantification. Germline CDR1 reads SGHTA; CDR2 reads FQGNSA. Trimming pared 1 base from V and 4 bases from J, leaving 11 bases between. This CDR3 has 14 amino acids. Bulk TCR library preparation followed previously described methods with listed TCR primers. TCRdb fed the PCR reads into MiXCR, producing one record per CDR3 protein. The sample shows about 500,000 distinct CDR3 sequences, roughly 24% of them seen only once. Study results and limitations: Clones exceeding 20 RNA copies carried over 98% of effector molecules but under 1% of naive-cell molecules.

This chain joins TRBV7-2 and TRBJ2-7, with D hard to call. The specimen sequenced was naive CD8+ T cells from blood, with Jurkat cell RNA spiked in. Subset described: FACS-sorted CD8+CD4-CCR7+CD45RA+ naive T cells. This receptor was taken from a human donor in good health. Some libraries in this study had Jurkat cell RNA spiked in. The chain's CDR3 is CASSLGAWAYEQYF. CDR3 nucleotide sequence: TGTGCCAGCAGCTTAGGAGCCTGGGCGTACGAGCAGTACTTC.